Listed here are 8 T cell receptor beta chains from one sample, sequenced in a study of T cells in Graves' hyperthyroidism and ophthalmopathy (dated by TCRdb to the late 2010s). The method was multiplex PCR. This sample was sequenced with an Illumina HiSeq 2000. Amplification of TCR beta CDR3 regions was carried out from RNA transcripts. The TCR CDR3 was subjected to a first round of RT-PCR using the HTBI primer set and the Qiagen OneStep RT-PCR kit. The public reads were quality trimmed at Q25 with fastp and then assembled into clones with MiXCR by TCRdb, keeping productive beta chains. Every entry covers one CDR3 protein and lists the most common genes and DNA from its rows. The sample records about 350,000 distinct CDR3 sequences, about 18% of which are singletons. The ten largest account for roughly 3.5% of the sample. The sequencing sample was made of blood. Source of these receptors: a woman under 30 with Graves' hyperthyroidism.

CDR3 nucleotide sequence: TGCGCCAGCAGCACCGAGGGACCCTACGAGCAGTACTTC. Encoded protein: CASSTEGPYEQYF. The rearrangement uses TRBV5-1 and TRBJ2-7, with D possibly being TRBD1 or TRBD2 (5 bases each). V gave up 4 bases and J gave up 2 bases, with 10 bases separating them. CDR1 is SGHRS, CDR2 YFSETQ, per germline. The CDR3 covers 13 residues.

The V and J genes are TRBV3-1 and TRBJ2-7; D could derive from TRBD1 or TRBD2 (5 bases each). The CDR3 is 17 residues long. Germline CDR1 LGHDT, CDR2 YNNKEL (reference sequence). Trimming removed 3 bases from V and 4 bases from J, with 22 bases in between. The CDR3 here is CASSHTRPGRGRYEQYF. CDR3 nucleotide sequence: TGTGCCAGCAGCCACACCCGACCGGGAAGGGGAAGGTACGAGCAGTACTTC.

The chain links TRBV6-5 to TRBJ1-1, with TRBD1 as a possible D gene (5 bases). Germline V gives CDR1 MNHEY, CDR2 SVGAGI. There are 12 residues in the CDR3. V was pared by 4 bases and J by 10 bases, with 13 bases between. The CDR3 region is CASSLGGHSAFF. The CDR3 region has the DNA TGTGCCAGCAGTTTAGGTGGACATTCAGCTTTCTTT.

This clonotype has ten or more counts. V usage is TRBV7-3 and J usage is TRBJ2-1; the match to TRBD2 covers 13 bases. This CDR3 has 14 residues. Germline V CDR1 and CDR2: SGHTA, FQGTGA. V was pared by 5 bases and J by 9 bases, with 4 bases of the junction left unmatched. The CDR3 region is CASSLRTSGGEQFF. CDR3 coding DNA: TGTGCCAGCAGCCTAAGGACTAGCGGGGGTGAGCAGTTCTTC.

This clonotype was detected ten times or more. The V call is TRBV12-3 or TRBV12-4, the J call TRBJ1-5; 8 bases align to TRBD1. The CDR3 is 16 residues long. Trimming removed 6 bases from V and 0 bases from J; junction bases left unmatched: 7. The CDR3 here is CASRAGGQYSNQPQHF. CDR3 coding DNA: TGTGCCAGCAGGGCAGGGGGCCAATATAGCAATCAGCCCCAGCATTTT.

At least ten counts were recorded for this clonotype. The V and J genes are TRBV12-3 or TRBV12-4 and TRBJ1-2; 8 bases match TRBD1. With 6 bases clipped from V and 5 bases from J, the junction kept 5 bases outside the gene matches. This CDR3 region has 13 residues. The CDR3 here is CASRGQEGYGYTF. The CDR3 region has the DNA TGTGCCAGCAGGGGACAGGAGGGGTATGGCTACACCTTC.

The chain recombines TRBV4-2 with TRBJ1-6; D remains unclear. The CDR3 contains 13 residues. Germline lookup yields CDR1 LGHNA and CDR2 YNFKEQ. V was pared by 0 bases and J by 7 bases, with 4 bases between. The CDR3 sequence is CASSQEFNSPLHF. Here the CDR3 DNA reads TGTGCCAGCAGCCAAGAGTTCAATTCACCCCTCCACTTT.

This clonotype was observed many times. The V gene is TRBV6-1, the J gene TRBJ2-7; D is perhaps TRBD2 (6 bases). V was pared by 0 bases and J by 2 bases, with 11 bases between. Germline V gene lookup returns CDR1 MNHNS and CDR2 SASEGT. The CDR3 runs 15 residues. CDR3 sequence reads: CASSEADGSPYEQYF. In DNA form, the CDR3 reads TGTGCCAGCAGTGAAGCAGACGGGAGTCCCTACGAGCAGTACTTC.